The 23 T cell receptor beta chains below come from one sample, sequenced in a study of cytomegalovirus exposure and HLA in healthy donors (dated by TCRdb to between 2016 and 2019). The library was produced with the immunoSEQ multiplex PCR assay. For the multiplex PCR, a mixture combining 60 forward primers for TCR Vbeta segments and 13 reverse primers for TCR Jbeta segments was used. TCRdb's version of the immuneACCESS table is confined to in-frame rearrangements and falls short of the full clone set. An unresolved V gene accounts for under half of the shortfall where checked; the remainder is of unknown origin. The sample table contains 86,000 or so clones; only one count was recorded for 70% to 80% of them. Together, the top ten hold about 14% of the sample. The material sequenced was PBMCs. The receptors derive from a woman aged 40 to 50 in good health and CMV-seropositive.

J is TRBJ2-1 and V is TRBV29-1, with D perhaps TRBD1 (6 bases). This CDR3 region has 15 residues. The V gene lost 1 base and the J gene lost 3 bases, with 13 bases spanning the gap. CDR1 is SQVTM, CDR2 ANQGSEA, per germline. The CDR3 is CSVEGWDTNYNEQFF. Written as DNA, the CDR3 is TGCAGCGTTGAAGGATGGGACACTAACTACAATGAGCAGTTCTTC.

This chain uses TRBV4-1 with TRBJ1-4; no definite D call. The germline CDR1 and CDR2 sequences are MGHRA and YSYEKL. The V end was cut by 1 base, the J end by 5 bases, with 5 bases between. The CDR3 runs to 13 residues. As DNA, the CDR3 is TGCGCCAGCAGCCAAGGGGCCAATGAAAAACTGTTTTTT. This encodes CASSQGANEKLFF.

The V call is TRBV7-6, the J call TRBJ2-7, with 10 bases that match TRBD2. Germline assignment: CDR1 SGHVS and CDR2 FNYEAQ. There are 14 residues in the CDR3. After removal of 5 bases from V and 4 bases from J, the junction contained 5 bases not matched to a gene. CDR3: CASSPGLADYEQYF. CDR3 DNA sequence: TGTGCCAGCAGCCCAGGACTAGCGGATTACGAGCAGTACTTC. The full variable domain, with the rest looked up from reference TRBV7-6 and TRBJ2-7, is GAGVSQSPRYKVTKRGQDVALRCDPISGHVSLYWYRQALGQGPEFLTYFNYEAQQDKSGLPNDRFSAERPEGSISTLTIQRTEQRDSAMYRCASSPGLADYEQYFGPGTRLTVT.

V usage is TRBV5-4 and J usage is TRBJ2-2; 8 positions agree with TRBD2. The V gene end was trimmed by 4 bases and the J gene end by 6 bases; junction bases not matched to a gene: 14. Germline CDR1 is SGHNT and CDR2 is YYREEE (reference sequence). CDR3 length: 17 amino acids. CDR3 residues: CASSLYGGAGSAGELFF. DNA for the CDR3: TGTGCCAGCAGCCTTTACGGGGGGGCGGGGAGTGCCGGGGAGCTGTTTTTT.

This clone was seen only a few times. This rearrangement joins TRBV9 to TRBJ2-7; TRBD2 matches 8 bases. Trimming at V came to 3 bases and at J to 3 bases, leaving 5 bases not matched to a gene. CDR1 is SGDLS, CDR2 YYNGEE, per germline. The CDR3 covers 14 residues. CDR3 in amino acids: CASSAGTRGYEQYF. DNA of the CDR3: TGTGCCAGCAGCGCCGGGACTAGGGGCTACGAGCAGTACTTC.

This chain joins TRBV7-2 and TRBJ2-7, with 10 nucleotides matching TRBD2. With V trimmed by 2 bases and J by 0 bases, 13 bases remained unmatched. Germline lookup yields CDR1 SGHTA and CDR2 FQGNSA. This CDR3 region has 19 residues. CDR3 coding DNA: TGTGCCAGCAGCTTATCGGCTAGCGGGGGCCCCCTCGGCTCCTACGAGCAGTACTTC. Protein product: CASSLSASGGPLGSYEQYF.

This clone showed up just a few times. The chain links TRBV5-1 to TRBJ1-1, with D maybe TRBD1 (6 bases). V dropped 4 bases and J dropped 1 base, with 11 bases sitting between them. Looked up from germline, CDR1 is SGHRS and CDR2 is YFSETQ. The CDR3 covers 14 residues. CDR3 residues: CASSATQGNTEAFF. In nucleotides, the CDR3 is TGCGCCAGCAGCGCCACACAGGGGAACACTGAAGCTTTCTTT. Based on the CDR3 plus reference TRBV5-1 and TRBJ1-1, the full variable domain is KAGVTQTPRYLIKTRGQQVTLSCSPISGHRSVSWYQQTPGQGLQFLFEYFSETQRNKGNFPGRFSGRQFSNSRSEMNVSTLELGDSALYLCASSATQGNTEAFFGQGTRLTVV.

This clone was seen once. One end of the junction fails to match germline, which may point to a read error. V is TRBV5-1 and J is TRBJ2-7; TRBD1 might be the D (7 bases). CDR1 and CDR2 from the germline V gene are SGHRS and YFSETQ. The CDR3 is 15 residues long. In DNA form, the CDR3 reads TGCACCAGCAGCTTGGCCGGGGGACAGCCCTACGAGCAGTACTTC. Its translation: CTSSLAGGQPYEQYF.

The rearrangement joins TRBV19 to TRBJ2-7, with 11 bases aligning to TRBD1. The length of the CDR3 is 16 residues. V dropped 3 bases and J dropped 2; count of bases not matched to a gene: 6. CDR1 LNHDA and CDR2 SQIVND come from the germline V gene (reference sequence). The CDR3 DNA follows: TGTGCCAGTAGTATCTCAGCGGGACAGGGGGCCTACGAGCAGTACTTC. Protein product: CASSISAGQGAYEQYF.

The chain recombines TRBV30 with TRBJ2-5, with D unresolved. The CDR3 has 13 residues. V was clipped by 3 bases and J by 5 bases, with 13 bases between them. Germline-derived CDR1 and CDR2 are GTSNPN and SVGIG (reference sequence). The CDR3 bases are TGTGCCTGGAGCCCACGCCCTCGGGAGACCCAGTACTTC. It specifies CAWSPRPRETQYF.

The CDR3 is CASSPSARVHSLGSGANVLTF. The DNA of the CDR3 is TGTGCCAGCTCACCATCTGCCAGGGTTCATTCTCTGGGCTCTGGGGCCAACGTCCTGACTTTC. V usage is TRBV18 and J usage is TRBJ2-6; D possibly corresponds to TRBD1 (5 bases). The ends were cut back, 2 bases at V and 0 bases at J, with 23 bases in the middle. CDR1 is KGHSH and CDR2 is LQKENI in the germline V gene. The CDR3 contains 21 residues.

This chain connects TRBV5-1 to TRBJ1-1; D gene unclear. Trimming cost V 0 bases and J 5 bases, with 11 bases left between them. The CDR3 has 14 amino acids. The germline V gene encodes CDR1 SGHRS and CDR2 YFSETQ. The CDR3, as DNA: TGCGCCAGCAGCTTGGCCTCGGGAGGGACTGAAGCTTTCTTT. Translating gives CASSLASGGTEAFF.

The rearrangement links TRBV28 to TRBJ2-7; D is possibly TRBD1 (6 bases). There are 14 residues in the CDR3. V was pared by 3 bases and J by 4 bases, with 13 bases between. Looked up from germline, CDR1 is MDHEN and CDR2 is SYDVKM. The CDR3 reads CASSLPGQQYEQYF. Written as DNA, the CDR3 is TGTGCCAGCAGTTTGCCCGGACAGCAATACGAGCAGTACTTC. Full variable domain (remainder filled in from reference TRBV28 and TRBJ2-7): DVKVTQSSRYLVKRTGEKVFLECVQDMDHENMFWYRQDPGLGLRLIYFSYDVKMKEKGDIPEGYSVSREKKERFSLILESASTNQTSMYLCASSLPGQQYEQYFGPGTRLTVT.

The chain carries TRBV7-8 and TRBJ1-4, with 9 bases matching TRBD1. The CDR3 has 14 amino acids. Germline values: CDR1 SGHVS, CDR2 FQNEAQ. The junction had 5 bases not matched to a gene; V was cut back by 5 bases and J by 7 bases. The CDR3 bases are TGTGCCAGCAGCCGGGGACAGGGCGGTGAAAAACTGTTTTTT. Translation gives CASSRGQGGEKLFF.

The rearrangement joins TRBV28 to TRBJ2-2; 9 bases align to TRBD1. The J segment lost 1 base and the V segment lost 6 bases, leaving 6 bases of the junction unmatched. Germline V gives CDR1 MDHEN, CDR2 SYDVKM. CDR3 length: 16 residues. The CDR3 protein is CASRFAGQGNTGELFF. The DNA for the CDR3 is TGTGCCAGCAGGTTCGCGGGACAGGGGAACACCGGGGAGCTGTTTTTT.

The V call is TRBV20-1, the J call TRBJ2-5; no firm D call. V was pared by 0 bases and J by 7 bases, with 6 bases between. Per germline, CDR1 DFQATT and CDR2 SNEGSKA (reference sequence). This CDR3 spans 11 amino acids. CDR3 region: CSAREAATQYF. As DNA, the CDR3 is TGCAGTGCTAGAGAAGCTGCGACCCAGTACTTC.

The genes are TRBV4-3 and TRBJ2-3; D is possibly TRBD1 (6 bases). The germline V and J ends were trimmed by 8 bases and 3 bases, with 12 bases remaining between them. This CDR3 has 13 amino acids. Germline values: CDR1 LGHNA, CDR2 YSLEER. The CDR3 sequence is CASGPTGTDTQYF. As DNA, the CDR3 is TGCGCCAGCGGCCCGACAGGAACAGATACGCAGTATTTT.

This clone was seen just once. V gene TRBV5-6 combines with J gene TRBJ2-7, with a weak D call TRBD1 (6 bases). Looked up from germline, CDR1 is SGHDT and CDR2 is YYEEEE. Trimming cost V 4 bases and J 5 bases, with 13 bases left between them. The CDR3 contains 13 residues. The CDR3 loop reads CASSMRTVHEQYF. CDR3 in DNA: TGTGCCAGCAGCATGCGGACAGTGCACGAGCAGTACTTC.

The chain employs TRBV2 and TRBJ1-2, with no clear D. Germline V gene sequence: CDR1 SNHLY, CDR2 FYNNEI. The V and J ends lost 3 bases and 2 bases respectively, with 10 bases between them. The CDR3 is 14 residues long. The CDR3 sequence is CASSEGPYNYGYTF. In DNA, the CDR3 is TGTGCCAGCAGTGAGGGCCCTTACAACTATGGCTACACCTTC.

The rearrangement links TRBV6-1 to TRBJ2-3; tentatively, D is TRBD2 (6 bases). Trimming left V 6 bases short and J 0 bases short, with 16 bases between. CDR3 length: 16 residues. The germline CDR1 and CDR2 sequences are MNHNS and SASEGT. CDR3 residues: CASRELSGDSTDTQYF. The CDR3 DNA is TGTGCCAGCAGGGAACTTAGCGGAGACAGCACAGATACGCAGTATTTT.

This chain joins TRBV7-9 and TRBJ2-5, with TRBD2 as a possible D gene (5 bases). This CDR3 region has 12 residues. V lost 4 bases and J lost 5, with 8 bases in between. Germline V gene sequence: CDR1 SEHNR, CDR2 FQNEAQ (reference sequence). The CDR3 spells CASSSVAETQYF. For the CDR3, the DNA is TGTGCCAGCAGCTCCGTAGCGGAGACCCAGTACTTC.

A few counts support this clone. The CDR3, as DNA: TGTGCCATCAGTGAGTATCCGGGGGATGAGCAGTTCTTC. Translated: CAISEYPGDEQFF. The rearrangement links TRBV10-3 to TRBJ2-1; D is possibly TRBD2 (6 bases). Trimming left V 1 base short and J 8 bases short, with 9 bases between. From germline, CDR1 is ENHRY and CDR2 SYGVKD. The length of the CDR3 is 13 residues.

This clone appeared once. The rearrangement joins TRBV11-3 to TRBJ2-7, with TRBD1 matching 7 bases. This CDR3 has 17 amino acids. Germline V gene data show CDR1 as SGHNT and CDR2 as YENEEA. V dropped 5 bases and J dropped 4; count of bases not matched to a gene: 17. The CDR3 DNA reads as TGTGCCAGCAGCCCGACAGGGTCCGGTCCTCAGGTGTACGAGCAGTACTTC. It translates to CASSPTGSGPQVYEQYF.